This TCR beta chain was identified in a study of blood T cells in healthy people across ages. Study conclusions and caveats: Strong correlation linked observed beta diversity and percent naive T cells.

V lost 4 bases to trimming and J lost 7 bases; unmatched junction nucleotides: 6. The CDR3 has 13 residues. The germline gives CDR1 DFQATT, CDR2 SNEGSKA (reference sequence). A second PCR, run for about 7 to 11 cycles, used a sample-barcoded 5' primer plus a J-beta primer mix. Each of the cDNA molecules was tagged by a template-switch adaptor with 12 random nucleotides. A single record per CDR3 protein comes from TCRdb applying MiXCR to the 5' RACE reads. The sample shows 700,000 or so distinct CDR3 sequences, roughly 43% of them seen only once. Concerning this clonotype: Its antigen is not identified.

Healthy Caucasians from Russia aged about 6 to 90 served as donors. Total RNA, at least 5.5 micrograms per sample, came from PBMCs. Sequenced: blood. The sequence derives from a man older than 75 in good health. The J gene is TRBJ2-5, the V gene TRBV20-1, with TRBD2 identical over 10 bases. The CDR3 spells CSAKSGGAGTQYF. CDR3 nucleotides: TGCAGTGCTAAGAGCGGGGGGGCTGGGACCCAGTACTTC.